This T cell receptor beta chain was found in a study of T cells generated in artificial thymic organoids listed by TCRdb under 2017. In the study overall: The study compared TCR alpha and beta CDR3 repertoires of CD8 single positive T cells derived from in vitro artificial thymic organoids with the repertoires of thymic and peripheral blood naive CD8 T cells. Displayed repertoire sequencing data were described as representative of three independent experiments.

TCRalpha and TCRbeta libraries were amplified in separate semi-nested PCR reactions using Advantage 2 and reverse primers located in the TRAC or TRBC constant regions. Between 3.5 and 500 ng of total RNA was used as input for first-strand cDNA synthesis. TCR cDNA libraries were made by 5'-RACE with the SMARTer PCR cDNA Synthesis kit, using a poly-dT primer for first-strand synthesis. The semi-nested reverse primers in the constant regions carried 5-nucleotide sample-specific barcodes, and the PCR products were cleaned up with the Zymo DNA Clean and Concentrator-5 kit. As many as ten barcoded samples were combined into a pool, ligated to Illumina adaptors, and sequenced on an Illumina MiSeq as 2 x 150 bp paired-end reads. The paper's processing steps were these. After demultiplexing, reads were aligned using BLAT against a custom library built from IMGT containing every combination of human TRAV, TRAJ, TRBV, TRBD and TRBJ. The best BLAT hits were picked using pslCDnaFilter (-maxAligns=1, -ignoreIntrons), and custom Perl scripts were used to calculate clonotype frequencies. Using fastp at Q25 and MiXCR, TCRdb reprocessed the public reads and kept productive beta chains. Rows are combined by CDR3 protein, so each entry shows the most common genes and DNA. The V and J calls here are based on TCRdb, not the publication. The table for this sample lists fewer than 5,500 distinct CDR3 sequences; around 25% of them were counted only once. The top ten clones comprise more than 2.5% of the sample.

Artificial thymic organoids were built by aggregating human HSPCs with MS5 murine stromal cells transduced with human DLL1, cultured at an air-liquid interface. Hematopoietic stem and progenitor cells that were CD34+CD3-, FACS-purified and depleted of residual T cells served as the seed cells for the organoids. Serum-free RB27 medium, consisting of RPMI 1640 supplemented with B27, FLT3L, IL-7 and ascorbic acid, was used for organoid culture. Before RNA extraction, CD3+TCRalphabeta+CD8 single positive T cells from both organoids and thymus were sorted by FACS. For each sample, the RNeasy Micro kit was used to purify total RNA from around 40,000 to 200,000 sorted cells, and RNA quality was checked on an Agilent RNA 6000 Nano chip. From V the trimming removes 6 bases and from J it removes 4 bases, while the gene matches leave 8 bases of the junction unaccounted for. There are 14 amino acids in the CDR3, from cysteine to phenylalanine inclusive. The CDR3 DNA has 42 bases and is translated from base 1. The germline V gene gives CDR1 as SGHRS and CDR2 as YFSETQ.

Here is what the overall study found, with its caveats: The TCR clonotype diversity of organoid-derived CD8 single positive T cells was physiological and comparable to that of naive CD8 T cells from thymus and blood. No skewed Valpha or Vbeta usage was observed in organoid-derived T cells, a finding that argues against dominance of unconventional lineages or clonal expansions.

This clonotype is termed medium-sized (0.01 to 0.1%). The specificity of this receptor is unknown. No clone much larger than this one lies a single base away; base qualities are absent. Source material: naive CD8+ T cells grown in artificial thymic organoids from cord blood stem and progenitor cells. Explained via the paper, the cell subset or site label denotes: CD3+TCRalphabeta+CD8SP T cells; for blood, CD45RO-CCR7+ naive CD8+ T cells. The clonotype comes from a human donor who gave cord blood stem cells for thymic organoid culture, a cardiac surgery patient who gave postnatal thymus, or a blood donor (not recorded which). The rearranged chain carries TRBV5-1 and TRBJ2-3; TRBD2 lines up with 7 middle nucleotides. DNA sequence: TGCGCCAGCACCCTAGGCGGGAGAGCAGATACGCAGTATTTT. This gives the protein CASTLGGRADTQYF.